This TCR beta chain was found in a study of T cell responses to AZD1222 COVID-19 vaccine. CDR1 and CDR2 (germline): LNHDA, SQIVND (reference sequence). After removal of 3 bases from V and 9 bases from J, the junction contained 10 bases not matched to a gene. The CDR3 runs 15 residues. The repertoire was sequenced with immunoSEQ multiplex PCR; TCRdb's copy has only in-frame clones and lacks some. The repertoire holds about 85,000 clones, with 85% as singletons. Remarks on this clone: The antigen remains undetermined.

Points from the study as a whole: Only a handful of individuals given AZD1222 were seropositive at baseline. The sample set comprised mostly white British donors with more females, and clonal diversity was possibly underestimated. Repertoires were sampled only after the peak T cell response.

The clonotype comes from an adult who received the AZD1222 COVID-19 vaccine. Sequences were derived from peripheral blood, sampled 28 days after the second AZD1222 dose. The chain recombines TRBV19 with TRBJ1-5; TRBD1 aligns across 8 bases. CDR3 in amino acids: CASSIGTGGYWPQHF. CDR3 DNA sequence: TGTGCCAGTAGTATTGGTACAGGGGGGTATTGGCCCCAGCATTTT. Supplemented by reference TRBV19 and TRBJ1-5, the full variable domain reads DGGITQSPKYLFRKEGQNVTLSCEQNLNHDAMYWYRQDPGQGLRLIYYSQIVNDFQKGDIAEGYSVSREKKESFPLTVTSAQKNPTAFYLCASSIGTGGYWPQHFGDGTRLSIL.